This T cell receptor beta chain was identified during a study of human T cells and chemical hapten exposure. The time point: pre-sensitization, week 0. Treatment specified: therapeutic diphenylcyclopropenone sensitization with weekly scalp DPC. TCRdb ran MiXCR on the RACE reads and lists one entry per CDR3 protein. In the table there are around 350,000 distinct CDR3 sequences, 5% to 6.5% of which are singletons. This clonotype was observed a handful of times. The V and J ends lost 1 base and 4 bases respectively, with 13 bases between them. Germline CDR1 reads SEHNR; CDR2 reads FQNEAQ (reference sequence). The CDR3 is 16 residues long.

The clonotype comes from a woman aged 18-30 years with alopecia areata. Some clones in this sample may be carry-over from other donors' samples. Sequencing used whole blood, obtained in connection with sensitization to the hapten diphenylcyclopropenone (DPC). This chain uses TRBV7-9 with TRBJ2-2; D gene ambiguous. CDR3 DNA: TGTGCCAGCAGCTTAGTTCTGTCCCCCCGCACCGGGGAGCTGTTTTTT. This sequence encodes CASSLVLSPRTGELFF.